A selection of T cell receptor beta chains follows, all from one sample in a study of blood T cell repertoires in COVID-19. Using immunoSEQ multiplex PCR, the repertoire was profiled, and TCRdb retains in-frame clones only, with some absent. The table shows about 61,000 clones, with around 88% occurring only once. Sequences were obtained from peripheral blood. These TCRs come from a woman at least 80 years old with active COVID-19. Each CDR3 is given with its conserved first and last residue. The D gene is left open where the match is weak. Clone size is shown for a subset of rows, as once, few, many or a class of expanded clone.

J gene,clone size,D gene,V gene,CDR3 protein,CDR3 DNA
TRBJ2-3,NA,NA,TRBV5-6,CASTRTSGGRTDTQYF,TGTGCCAGCACCCGTACGTCGGGGGGCAGGACAGATACGCAGTATTTT
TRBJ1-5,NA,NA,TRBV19,CASSMSHSNQPQHF,TGTGCCAGTAGCATGAGTCATAGCAATCAGCCCCAGCATTTT
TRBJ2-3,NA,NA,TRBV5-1,CASSLVGSAADTQYF,TGCGCCAGCAGCCTAGTTGGGTCCGCCGCAGATACGCAGTATTTT
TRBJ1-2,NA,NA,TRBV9,CASSVGQQPYGYTF,TGTGCCAGCAGCGTAGGACAGCAACCCTATGGCTACACCTTC
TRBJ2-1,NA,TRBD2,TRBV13,CASSSTLTSGSKWEQFF,TGTGCCAGCAGCTCAACTTTGACTAGCGGATCTAAGTGGGAGCAGTTCTTC
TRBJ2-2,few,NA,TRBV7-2,CASSPRGNRLNTGELFF,TGTGCCAGCAGCCCCCGGGGGAACCGCCTGAACACCGGGGAGCTGTTTTTT
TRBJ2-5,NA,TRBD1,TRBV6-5,CASSYGLAAGGTQYF,TGTGCCAGCAGTTACGGGTTAGCAGCAGGGGGGACCCAGTACTTC
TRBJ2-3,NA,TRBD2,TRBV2,CASHSGGADTQYF,TGTGCCAGCCACAGCGGGGGGGCAGATACGCAGTATTTT
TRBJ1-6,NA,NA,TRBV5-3,CARSVDSEGSPLHF,TGTGCCAGAAGCGTCGACAGTGAAGGTTCACCCCTCCACTTT
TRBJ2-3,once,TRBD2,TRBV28,CASSQLAGVTDTQYF,TGTGCCAGCAGCCAACTAGCGGGGGTCACAGATACGCAGTATTTT
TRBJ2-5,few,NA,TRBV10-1,CARAAPAPYQETQYF,TGCGCCCGCGCGGCTCCGGCTCCATACCAAGAGACCCAGTACTTC
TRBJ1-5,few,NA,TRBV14,CASSQEQTGALLHSNQPQHF,TGTGCCAGCAGCCAGGAGCAGACAGGCGCCCTTCTGCATAGCAATCAGCCCCAGCATTTT
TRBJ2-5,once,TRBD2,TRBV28,CASSSSGTSQETQYF,TGTGCCAGCAGTTCTTCCGGGACTAGCCAAGAGACCCAGTACTTC
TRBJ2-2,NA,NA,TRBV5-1,CASSNAENTGELFF,TGCGCCAGCAGCAATGCAGAGAACACCGGGGAGCTGTTTTTT
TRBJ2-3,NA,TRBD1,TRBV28,CASSSSQGSQSTDTQYF,TGTGCCAGCAGTTCCTCACAGGGGTCGCAGAGCACAGATACGCAGTATTTT
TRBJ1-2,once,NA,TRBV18,CASSPPGGTNYGYTF,TGTGCCAGCTCACCACCGGGAGGGACAAACTATGGCTACACCTTC
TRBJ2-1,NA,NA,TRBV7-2,CASSIGQINEQFF,TGTGCCAGCAGCATAGGACAGATCAATGAGCAGTTCTTC
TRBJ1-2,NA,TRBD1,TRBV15,CATSREQGAFYGYTF,TGTGCCACCAGCAGGGAACAGGGGGCGTTCTATGGCTACACCTTC
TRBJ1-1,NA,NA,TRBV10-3,CAISELRSGEAFF,TGTGCCATCAGTGAATTAAGGTCAGGTGAAGCTTTCTTT
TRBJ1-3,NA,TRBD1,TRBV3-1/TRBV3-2,CASSRGQGFGTIYF,TGTGCCAGCAGCCGGGGACAGGGCTTTGGGACCATATATTTT
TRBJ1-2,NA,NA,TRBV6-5,CASSQQRRDGYTF,TGTGCCAGCAGCCAACAACGGAGGGATGGCTACACCTTC
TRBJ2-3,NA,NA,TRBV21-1,CASSIKRTSGAPDTQYF,TGTGCCAGCAGCATTAAGAGGACTAGCGGGGCGCCAGATACGCAGTATTTT
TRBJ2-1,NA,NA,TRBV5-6,CASSEGLYNEQFF,TGTGCCAGCAGCGAGGGACTGTACAATGAGCAGTTCTTC
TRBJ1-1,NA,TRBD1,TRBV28,CAYTRQGGTEAFF,TGTGCCTATACCCGACAGGGGGGGACTGAAGCTTTCTTT
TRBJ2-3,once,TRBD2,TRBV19,CASSPGRGKSDTQYF,TGTGCCAGTAGTCCCGGGAGGGGGAAGTCGGATACGCAGTATTTT
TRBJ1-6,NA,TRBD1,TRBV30,CAWKQGPSSPLHF,TGTGCCTGGAAACAGGGGCCTAGTTCACCCCTCCACTTT
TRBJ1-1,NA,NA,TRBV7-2,CASSPRGARAFF,TGTGCCAGCAGCCCCCGGGGGGCAAGGGCTTTCTTT
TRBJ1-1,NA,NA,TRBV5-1,CASSLQGMNTEAFF,TGCGCCAGCAGCTTGCAGGGAATGAACACTGAAGCTTTCTTT
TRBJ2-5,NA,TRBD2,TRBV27,CASSSRGLAGVKETQYF,TGTGCCAGCAGTTCCCGGGGACTAGCGGGAGTAAAAGAGACCCAGTACTTC
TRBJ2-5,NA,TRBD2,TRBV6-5,CASTRLADQETQYF,TGTGCCAGCACCCGACTAGCGGATCAAGAGACCCAGTACTTC
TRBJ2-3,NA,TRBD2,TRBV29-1,CSVGLAGGRPAQYF,TGCAGCGTAGGACTAGCGGGGGGAAGACCAGCGCAGTATTTT
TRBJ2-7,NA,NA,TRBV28,CASSPAPPRGQYF,TGTGCCAGCAGTCCAGCCCCACCCCGCGGGCAGTACTTC
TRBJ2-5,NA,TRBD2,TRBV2,CASSQGLAEETQYF,TGTGCCAGCAGCCAGGGACTAGCGGAGGAGACCCAGTACTTC
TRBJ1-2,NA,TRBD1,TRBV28,CASSQGDRGGYTF,TGTGCCAGCAGTCAAGGGGACAGGGGCGGCTACACCTTC
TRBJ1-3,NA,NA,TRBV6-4,CARGGLFSGNTIYF,TGTGCCCGCGGGGGGCTCTTTTCTGGAAACACCATATATTTT
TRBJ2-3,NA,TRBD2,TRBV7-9,CASRKLAESTDTQYF,TGTGCCAGCAGAAAACTAGCGGAGAGCACAGATACGCAGTATTTT
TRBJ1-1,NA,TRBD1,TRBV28,CASSSGTGKAFF,TGTGCCAGCAGCTCCGGGACAGGGAAAGCTTTCTTT
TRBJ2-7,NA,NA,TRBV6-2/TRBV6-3,CASSIDSSYEQYF,TGTGCCAGCAGTATCGACAGTTCCTACGAGCAGTACTTC
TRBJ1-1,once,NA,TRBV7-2,CASSLEVYRVGEKAEAFF,TGTGCCAGCAGCTTAGAGGTCTACAGGGTAGGAGAAAAGGCTGAAGCTTTCTTT
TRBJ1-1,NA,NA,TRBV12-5,CASGLGPGLDTEAFF,TGTGCTAGTGGTTTGGGTCCCGGGTTGGACACTGAAGCTTTCTTT
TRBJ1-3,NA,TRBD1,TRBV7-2,CASSTGQGENTIYF,TGTGCCAGCAGCACTGGACAGGGGGAAAACACCATATATTTT
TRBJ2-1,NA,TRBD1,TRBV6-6,CASSSHPGQGRNEQFF,TGTGCCAGCAGTTCGCATCCCGGACAGGGCCGCAATGAGCAGTTCTTC
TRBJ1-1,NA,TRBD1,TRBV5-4,CASSWADRGRTEAFF,TGTGCCAGCAGCTGGGCCGACAGGGGGCGAACTGAAGCTTTCTTT
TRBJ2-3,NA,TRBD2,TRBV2,CASSENGGGTDTQYF,TGTGCCAGCAGTGAAAACGGGGGAGGGACAGATACGCAGTATTTT
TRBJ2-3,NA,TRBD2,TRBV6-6,CASSLLISGGASDTQYF,TGTGCCAGCAGTCTCCTGATTTCGGGGGGGGCATCAGATACGCAGTATTTT
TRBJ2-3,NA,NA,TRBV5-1,CASSFAGSDTQYF,TGCGCCAGCAGCTTTGCCGGTTCAGATACGCAGTATTTT
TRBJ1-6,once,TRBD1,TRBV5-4,CASSRTGGNSPLHF,TGTGCCAGCAGCCGAACAGGGGGGAATTCACCCCTCCACTTT
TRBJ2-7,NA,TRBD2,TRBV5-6,CASSYRLAGGYEQYF,TGTGCCAGCAGCTACAGACTAGCGGGGGGGTACGAGCAGTACTTC
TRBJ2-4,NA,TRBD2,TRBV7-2,CASSFSGDNIQYF,TGTGCCAGCAGCTTCAGCGGGGACAACATTCAGTACTTC
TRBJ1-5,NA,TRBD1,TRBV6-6,CASSPSTGGQPQHF,TGTGCCAGCAGCCCCTCGACAGGGGGTCAGCCCCAGCATTTT
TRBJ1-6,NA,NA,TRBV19,CASSIIGDSPLHF,TGTGCCAGTAGTATAATCGGGGATTCACCCCTCCACTTT
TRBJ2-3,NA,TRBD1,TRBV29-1,CSVPGQLTDTQYF,TGCAGCGTCCCGGGACAGCTCACAGATACGCAGTATTTT
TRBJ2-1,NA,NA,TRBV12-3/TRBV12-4,CASSFLVSEQFF,TGTGCCAGCAGTTTTCTTGTGTCTGAGCAGTTCTTC